This record looks at one TCR beta chain sequence and its context. Its antigen is currently unknown. The data originate from a study of CD8+ T cells in alopecia areata. Overall study context: Tofacitinib ran 6 to 18 months, followed by 6 months off drug.

Per germline, CDR1 GTSNPN and CDR2 SVGIG (reference sequence). This CDR3 comprises 12 residues. The V and J ends lost 6 bases and 13 bases respectively, with 19 bases between them. General study points: Researchers reported that TCR sharing among patients proved less clear than in mice, possibly HLA-linked.

Alopecia areata patients had lesional scalp punch biopsies and peripheral blood taken from them. T lymphocytes (CD4+ and CD8+) were sorted from PBMCs. The sequencing template was cDNA reverse transcribed from extracted RNA. Some clones are missing from TCRdb's copy, which holds only in-frame ones; the method was immunoSEQ multiplex PCR. The data show just over 150,000 clones, with around half seen just once and roughly a fifth held by the top ten. Sequences were derived from CD8+ T cells sorted from blood, sampled at week 0. This TCR derives from a human donor with alopecia areata. This chain connects TRBV30 to TRBJ2-4, with D maybe TRBD1 (6 bases). The CDR3 DNA reads TGTGCCTGTGATGGGACATCCAAAGACCAGTACTTC. Protein: CACDGTSKDQYF.